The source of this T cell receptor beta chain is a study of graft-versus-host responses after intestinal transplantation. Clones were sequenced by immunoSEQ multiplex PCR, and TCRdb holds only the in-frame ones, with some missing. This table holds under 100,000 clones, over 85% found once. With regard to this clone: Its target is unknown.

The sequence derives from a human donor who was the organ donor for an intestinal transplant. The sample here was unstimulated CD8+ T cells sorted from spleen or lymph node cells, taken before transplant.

This CDR3 is CASSQNNNPAGTGELFF. CDR3 nucleotide sequence: TGCGCCAGCAGCCAAAACAATAACCCCGCAGGAACCGGGGAGCTGTTTTTT. The V call is TRBV4-1, the J call TRBJ2-2, with D hard to call. Germline V lookup: CDR1 MGHRA, CDR2 YSYEKL. The V end was cut by 2 bases, the J end by 5 bases, with 18 bases between. CDR3 length: 17 residues.